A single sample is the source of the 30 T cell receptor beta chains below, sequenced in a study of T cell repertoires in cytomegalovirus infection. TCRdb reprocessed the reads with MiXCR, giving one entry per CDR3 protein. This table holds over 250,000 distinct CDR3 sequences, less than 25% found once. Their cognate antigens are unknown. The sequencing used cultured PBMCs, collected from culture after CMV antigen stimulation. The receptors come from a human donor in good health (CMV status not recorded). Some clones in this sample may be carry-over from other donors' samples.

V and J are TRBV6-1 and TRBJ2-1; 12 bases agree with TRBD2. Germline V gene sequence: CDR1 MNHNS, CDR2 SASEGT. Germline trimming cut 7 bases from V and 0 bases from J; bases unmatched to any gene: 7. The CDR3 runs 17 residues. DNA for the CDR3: TGTGCCAGCACCATACGGACTAGCGGGAACTCCTACAATGAGCAGTTCTTC. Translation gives CASTIRTSGNSYNEQFF.

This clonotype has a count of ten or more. The DNA of the CDR3 is TGTGCCAGCAGCTCCCAACGTGGAGGCTACACCTTC. Translated: CASSSQRGGYTF. The chain links TRBV7-2 to TRBJ1-2; D remains unclear. V was pared by 4 bases and J by 8 bases, with 11 bases between. The CDR3 contains 12 residues. Germline lookup yields CDR1 SGHTA and CDR2 FQGNSA.

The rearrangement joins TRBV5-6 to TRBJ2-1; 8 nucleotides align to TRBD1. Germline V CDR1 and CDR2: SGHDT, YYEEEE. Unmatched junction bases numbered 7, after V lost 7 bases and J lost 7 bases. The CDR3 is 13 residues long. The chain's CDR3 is CASLRQGRNEQFF. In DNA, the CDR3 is TGTGCCAGCCTTAGACAGGGGAGGAATGAGCAGTTCTTC.

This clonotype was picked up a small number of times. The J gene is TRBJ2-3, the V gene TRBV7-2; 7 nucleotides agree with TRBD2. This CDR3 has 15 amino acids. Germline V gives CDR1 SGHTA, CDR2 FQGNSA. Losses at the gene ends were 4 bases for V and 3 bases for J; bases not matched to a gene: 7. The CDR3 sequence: CASSSLAFSTDTQYF. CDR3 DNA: TGTGCCAGCAGCTCACTAGCGTTTAGTACAGATACGCAGTATTTT.

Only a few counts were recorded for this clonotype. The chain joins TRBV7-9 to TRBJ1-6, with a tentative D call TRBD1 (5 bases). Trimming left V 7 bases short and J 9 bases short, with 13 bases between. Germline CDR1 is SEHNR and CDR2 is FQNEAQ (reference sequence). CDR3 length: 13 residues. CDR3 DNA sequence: TGTGCCAGCAACGGGGACCTTAGTTCACCCCTCCACTTT. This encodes CASNGDLSSPLHF.

CDR3 sequence: CASSFPQGEQYF. Here the CDR3 DNA reads TGTGCCAGCAGTTTTCCCCAAGGCGAGCAGTACTTC. The gene calls are TRBV28 and TRBJ2-7; D gene ambiguous. Germline CDR1 reads MDHEN; CDR2 reads SYDVKM. V lost 3 bases to trimming and J lost 6 bases, with 9 bases between them. This CDR3 is 12 amino acids long.

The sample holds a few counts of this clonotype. CDR3 loop: CASSTYPGSRETQYF. The CDR3 DNA follows: TGTGCCAGCAGTACATACCCAGGCAGCCGAGAGACGCAGTATTTT. V usage is TRBV27 and J usage is TRBJ2-3, with unresolved D. The V end was cut by 5 bases, the J end by 9 bases, with 21 bases between. This CDR3 contains 15 residues. Looked up from germline, CDR1 is MNHEY and CDR2 is SMNVEV (reference sequence).

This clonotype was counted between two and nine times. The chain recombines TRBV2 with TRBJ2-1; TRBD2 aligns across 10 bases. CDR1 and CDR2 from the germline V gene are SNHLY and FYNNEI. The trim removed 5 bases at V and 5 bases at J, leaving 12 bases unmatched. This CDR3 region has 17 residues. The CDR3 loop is CASSTRTFGLADNEQFF. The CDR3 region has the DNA TGTGCCAGCAGTACGAGAACGTTCGGACTAGCGGACAATGAGCAGTTCTTC.

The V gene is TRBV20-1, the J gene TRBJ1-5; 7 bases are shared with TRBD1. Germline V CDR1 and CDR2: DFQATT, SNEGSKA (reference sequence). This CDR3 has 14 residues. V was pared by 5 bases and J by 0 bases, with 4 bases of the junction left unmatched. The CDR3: CSARTGHSNQPQHF. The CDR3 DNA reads TGCAGTGCTCGGACAGGTCATAGCAATCAGCCCCAGCATTTT.

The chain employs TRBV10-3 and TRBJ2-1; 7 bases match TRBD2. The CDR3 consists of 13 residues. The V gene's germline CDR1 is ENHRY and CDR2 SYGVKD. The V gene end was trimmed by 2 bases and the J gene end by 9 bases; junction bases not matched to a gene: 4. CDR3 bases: TGTGCCATCAGTGAGCGGGGGGAGGGTGAGCAGTTCTTC. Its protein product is CAISERGEGEQFF.

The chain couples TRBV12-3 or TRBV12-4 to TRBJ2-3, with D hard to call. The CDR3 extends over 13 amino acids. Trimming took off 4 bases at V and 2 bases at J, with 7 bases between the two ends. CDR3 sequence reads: CASSWSDTDTQYF. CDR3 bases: TGTGCCAGCAGTTGGAGCGACACAGATACGCAGTATTTT.

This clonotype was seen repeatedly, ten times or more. Here the CDR3 DNA reads TGTGCCAGCAGCGTAAACAGGGGGCTCCTGCGGGCTTTCTTT. It encodes CASSVNRGLLRAFF. The J gene is TRBJ1-1, the V gene TRBV7-2; 9 bases fit TRBD1. V was pared by 5 bases and J by 11 bases, with 12 bases of the junction left unmatched. This CDR3 has 14 amino acids. The germline V gene has CDR1 SGHTA and CDR2 FQGNSA.

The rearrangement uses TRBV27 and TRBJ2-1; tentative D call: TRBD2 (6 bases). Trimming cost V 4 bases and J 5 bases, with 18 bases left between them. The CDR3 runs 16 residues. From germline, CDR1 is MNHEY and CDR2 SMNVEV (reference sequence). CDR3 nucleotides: TGTGCCAGCAGTTCCCCTGCCGGGACTGGACACAATGAGCAGTTCTTC. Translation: CASSSPAGTGHNEQFF.

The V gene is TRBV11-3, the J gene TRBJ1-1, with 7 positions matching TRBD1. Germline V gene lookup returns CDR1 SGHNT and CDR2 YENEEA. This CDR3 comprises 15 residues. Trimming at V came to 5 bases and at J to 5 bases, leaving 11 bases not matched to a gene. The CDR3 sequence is CASSIRSGGITEAFF. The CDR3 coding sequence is TGTGCCAGCAGCATAAGATCAGGGGGGATTACTGAAGCTTTCTTT.

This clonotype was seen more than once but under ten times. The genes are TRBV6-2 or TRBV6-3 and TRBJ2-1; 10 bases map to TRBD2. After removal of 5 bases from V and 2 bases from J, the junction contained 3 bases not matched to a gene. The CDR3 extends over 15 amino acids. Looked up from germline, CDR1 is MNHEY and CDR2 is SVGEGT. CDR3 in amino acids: CASSALAGTYNEQFF. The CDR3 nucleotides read TGTGCCAGCAGTGCACTAGCGGGAACCTACAATGAGCAGTTCTTC.

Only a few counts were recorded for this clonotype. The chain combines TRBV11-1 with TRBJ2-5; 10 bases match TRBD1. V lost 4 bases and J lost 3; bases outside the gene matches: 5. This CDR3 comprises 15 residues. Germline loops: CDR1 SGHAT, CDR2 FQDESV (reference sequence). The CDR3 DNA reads TGTGCCAGCAGCTCTACGGGACAGGGGAAAGAGACCCAGTACTTC. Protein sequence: CASSSTGQGKETQYF.

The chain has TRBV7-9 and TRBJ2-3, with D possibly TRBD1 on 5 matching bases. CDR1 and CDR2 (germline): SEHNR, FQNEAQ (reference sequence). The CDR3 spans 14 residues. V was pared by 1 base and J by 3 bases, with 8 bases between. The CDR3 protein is CASSLGAGTDTQYF. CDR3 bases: TGTGCCAGCAGCTTAGGGGCAGGGACAGATACGCAGTATTTT.

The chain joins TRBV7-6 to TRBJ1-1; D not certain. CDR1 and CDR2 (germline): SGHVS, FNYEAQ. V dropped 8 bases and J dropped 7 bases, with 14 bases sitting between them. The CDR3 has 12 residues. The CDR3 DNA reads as TGTGCCAGCCGCGTTCTCGCCGGTGAAGCTTTCTTT. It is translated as CASRVLAGEAFF.

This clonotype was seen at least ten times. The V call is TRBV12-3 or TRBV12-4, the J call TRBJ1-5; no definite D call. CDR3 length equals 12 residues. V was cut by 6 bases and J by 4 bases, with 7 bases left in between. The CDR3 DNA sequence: TGTGCCAGCAGCTTGGTGAATCAGCCCCAGCATTTT. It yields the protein CASSLVNQPQHF.

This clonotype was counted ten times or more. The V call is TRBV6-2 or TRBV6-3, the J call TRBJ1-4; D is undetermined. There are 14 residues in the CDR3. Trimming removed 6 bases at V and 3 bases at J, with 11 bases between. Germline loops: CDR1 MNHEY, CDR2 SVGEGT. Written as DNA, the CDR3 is TGTGCCAGCAGATTGACCGGATCTAATGAAAAACTGTTTTTT. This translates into CASRLTGSNEKLFF.

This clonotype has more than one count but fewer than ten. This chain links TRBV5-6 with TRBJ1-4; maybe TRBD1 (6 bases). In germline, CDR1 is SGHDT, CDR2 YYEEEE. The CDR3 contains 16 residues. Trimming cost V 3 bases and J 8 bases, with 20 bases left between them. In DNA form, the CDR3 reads TGTGCCAGCAGCTCATTTAATGGGGGCGAGGAAGAAAAACTGTTTTTT. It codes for CASSSFNGGEEEKLFF.

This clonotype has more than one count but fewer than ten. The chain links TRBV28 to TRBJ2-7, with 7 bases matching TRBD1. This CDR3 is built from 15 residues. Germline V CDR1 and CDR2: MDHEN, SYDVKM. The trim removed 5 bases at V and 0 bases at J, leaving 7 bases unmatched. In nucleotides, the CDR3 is TGTGCCAGCAGTACAACCGGGGACAGCTCCTACGAGCAGTACGTC. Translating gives CASSTTGDSSYEQYV.

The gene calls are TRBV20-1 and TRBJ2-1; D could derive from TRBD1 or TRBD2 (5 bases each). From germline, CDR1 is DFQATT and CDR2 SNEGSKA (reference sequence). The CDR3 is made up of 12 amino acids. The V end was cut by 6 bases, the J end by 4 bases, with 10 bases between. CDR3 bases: TGCAGTGCCGACGGGGCATACAATGAGCAGTTCTTC. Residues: CSADGAYNEQFF.

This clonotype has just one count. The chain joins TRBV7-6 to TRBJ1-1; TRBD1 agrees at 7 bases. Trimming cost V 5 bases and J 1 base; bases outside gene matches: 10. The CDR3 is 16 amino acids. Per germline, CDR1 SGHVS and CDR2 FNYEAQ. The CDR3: CASSTSSTGRNTEAFF. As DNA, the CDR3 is TGTGCCAGCAGCACGAGCTCGACAGGGAGGAACACTGAAGCTTTCTTT.

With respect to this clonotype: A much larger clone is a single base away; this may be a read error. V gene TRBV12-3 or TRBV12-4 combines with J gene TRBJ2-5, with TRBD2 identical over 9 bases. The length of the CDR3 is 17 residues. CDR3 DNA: TGTGTCAGCAGTGCCCAACCTTGGACTAGCGAGCAAGAGACCCAGTACTTC. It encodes CVSSAQPWTSEQETQYF.

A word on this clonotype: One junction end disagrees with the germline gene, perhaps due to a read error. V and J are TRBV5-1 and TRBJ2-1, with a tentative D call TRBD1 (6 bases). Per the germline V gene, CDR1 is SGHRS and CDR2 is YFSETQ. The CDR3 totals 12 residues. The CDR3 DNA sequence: TGCGCCAGCAGCTTGAGGGGGACAAGTCAGTTATTC. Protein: CASSLRGTSQLF.

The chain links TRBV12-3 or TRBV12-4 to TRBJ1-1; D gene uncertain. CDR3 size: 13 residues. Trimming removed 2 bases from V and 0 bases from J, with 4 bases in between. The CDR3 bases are TGTGCCAGCAGTTTATGGTTGAACACTGAAGCTTTCTTT. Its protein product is CASSLWLNTEAFF.

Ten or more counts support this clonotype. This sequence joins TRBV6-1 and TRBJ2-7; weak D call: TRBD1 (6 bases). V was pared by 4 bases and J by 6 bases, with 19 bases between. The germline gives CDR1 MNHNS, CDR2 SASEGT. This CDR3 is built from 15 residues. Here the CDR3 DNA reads TGTGCCAGCAGTGCCGTAGGACAGACGGCTGGCGAGCAGTACTTC. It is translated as CASSAVGQTAGEQYF.

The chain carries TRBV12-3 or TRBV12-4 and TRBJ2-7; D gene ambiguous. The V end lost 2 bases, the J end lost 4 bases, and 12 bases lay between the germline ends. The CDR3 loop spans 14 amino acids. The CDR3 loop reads CASSLQVLSYEQYF. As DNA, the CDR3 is TGTGCCAGCAGTTTACAGGTCCTTAGTTACGAGCAGTACTTC.

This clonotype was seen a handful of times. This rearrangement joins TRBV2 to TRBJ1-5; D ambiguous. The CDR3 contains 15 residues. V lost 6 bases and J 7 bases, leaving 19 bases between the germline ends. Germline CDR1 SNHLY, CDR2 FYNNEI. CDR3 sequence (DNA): TGTGCCAGCAGCCTAATTCTAAATTCGGGGCAGCCCCAGCATTTT. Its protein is CASSLILNSGQPQHF.